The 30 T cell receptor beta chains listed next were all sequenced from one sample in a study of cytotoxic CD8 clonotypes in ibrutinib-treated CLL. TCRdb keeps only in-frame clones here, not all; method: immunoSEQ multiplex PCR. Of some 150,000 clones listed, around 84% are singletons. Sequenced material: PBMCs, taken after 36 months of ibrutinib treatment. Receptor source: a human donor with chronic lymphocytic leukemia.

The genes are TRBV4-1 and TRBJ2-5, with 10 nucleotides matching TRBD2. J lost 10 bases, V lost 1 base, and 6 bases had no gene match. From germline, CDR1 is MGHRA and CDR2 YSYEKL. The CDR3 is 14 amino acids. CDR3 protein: CASSQAGTSVDQYF. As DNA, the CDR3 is TGCGCCAGCAGCCAAGCCGGGACTAGCGTGGACCAGTACTTC.

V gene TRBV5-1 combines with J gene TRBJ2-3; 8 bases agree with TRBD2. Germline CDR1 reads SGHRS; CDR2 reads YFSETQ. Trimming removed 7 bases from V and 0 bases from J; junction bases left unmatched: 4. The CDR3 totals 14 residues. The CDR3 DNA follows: TGCGCCAGCCAACTAGCGGACAGCACAGATACGCAGTATTTT. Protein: CASQLADSTDTQYF.

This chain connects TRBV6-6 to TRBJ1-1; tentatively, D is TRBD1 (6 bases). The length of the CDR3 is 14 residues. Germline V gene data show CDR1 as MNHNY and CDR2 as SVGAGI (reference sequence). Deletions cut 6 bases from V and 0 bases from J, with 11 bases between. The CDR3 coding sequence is TGTGCCAGCAGCCAAGGACAGTTGAACACTGAAGCTTTCTTT. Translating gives CASSQGQLNTEAFF.

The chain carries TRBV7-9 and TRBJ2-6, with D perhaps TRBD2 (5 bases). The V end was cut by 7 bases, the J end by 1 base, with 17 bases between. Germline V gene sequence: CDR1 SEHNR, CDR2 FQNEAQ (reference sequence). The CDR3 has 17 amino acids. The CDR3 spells CASTTSAGLSGANVLTF. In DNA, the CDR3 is TGTGCCAGCACCACTTCGGCGGGTTTATCTGGGGCCAACGTCCTGACTTTC.

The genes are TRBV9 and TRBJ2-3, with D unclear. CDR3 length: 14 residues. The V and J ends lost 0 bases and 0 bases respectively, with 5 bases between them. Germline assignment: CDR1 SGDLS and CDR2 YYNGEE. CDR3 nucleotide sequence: TGTGCCAGCAGCGTAGCGCCTAGCACAGATACGCAGTATTTT. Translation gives CASSVAPSTDTQYF.

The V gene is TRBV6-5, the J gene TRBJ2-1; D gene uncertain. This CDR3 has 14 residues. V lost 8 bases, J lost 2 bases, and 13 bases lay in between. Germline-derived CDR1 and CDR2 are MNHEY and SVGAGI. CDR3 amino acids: CASSKVGPYNEQFF. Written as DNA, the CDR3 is TGTGCCAGCTCAAAGGTCGGTCCCTACAATGAGCAGTTCTTC.

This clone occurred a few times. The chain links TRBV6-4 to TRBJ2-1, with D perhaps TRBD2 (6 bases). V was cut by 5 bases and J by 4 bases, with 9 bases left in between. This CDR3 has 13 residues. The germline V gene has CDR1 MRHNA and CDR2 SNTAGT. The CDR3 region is CASSPGDYNEQFF. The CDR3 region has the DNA TGTGCCAGCAGTCCGGGGGATTACAATGAGCAGTTCTTC.

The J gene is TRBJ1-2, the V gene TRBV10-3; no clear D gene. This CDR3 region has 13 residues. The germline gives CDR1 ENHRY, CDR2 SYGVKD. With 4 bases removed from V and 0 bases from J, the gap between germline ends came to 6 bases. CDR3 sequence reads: CAISVSTNYGYTF. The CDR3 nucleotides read TGTGCCATCAGTGTTTCCACTAACTATGGCTACACCTTC.

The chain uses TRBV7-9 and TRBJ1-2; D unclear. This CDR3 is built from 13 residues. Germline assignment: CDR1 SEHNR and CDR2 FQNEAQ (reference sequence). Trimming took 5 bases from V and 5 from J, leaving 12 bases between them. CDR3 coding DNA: TGTGCCAGCAGCCGACATTGGCGGTATGGCTACACCTTC. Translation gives CASSRHWRYGYTF.

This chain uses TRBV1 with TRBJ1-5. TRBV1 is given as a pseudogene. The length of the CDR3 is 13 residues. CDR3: CTSSQVCNQPQHF. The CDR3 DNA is TGCACCAGCAGCCAAGTGTGCAATCAGCCCCAGCATTTT.

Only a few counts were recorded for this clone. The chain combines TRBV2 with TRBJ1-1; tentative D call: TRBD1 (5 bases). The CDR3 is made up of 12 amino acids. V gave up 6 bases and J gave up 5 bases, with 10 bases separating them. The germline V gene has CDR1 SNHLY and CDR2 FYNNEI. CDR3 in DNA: TGTGCCAGCAGAACGGGGGGTACTGAAGCTTTCTTT. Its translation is CASRTGGTEAFF. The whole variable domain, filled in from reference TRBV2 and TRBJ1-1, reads EPEVTQTPSHQVTQMGQEVILRCVPISNHLYFYWYRQILGQKVEFLVSFYNNEISEKSEIFDDQFSVERPDGSNFTLKIRSTKLEDSAMYFCASRTGGTEAFFGQGTRLTVV.

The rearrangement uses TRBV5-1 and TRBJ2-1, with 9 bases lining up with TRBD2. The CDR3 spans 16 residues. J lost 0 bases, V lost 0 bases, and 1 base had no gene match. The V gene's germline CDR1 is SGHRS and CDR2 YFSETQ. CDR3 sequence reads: CASSLAGLASYNEQFF. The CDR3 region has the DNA TGCGCCAGCAGCTTGGCGGGACTAGCCTCCTACAATGAGCAGTTCTTC.

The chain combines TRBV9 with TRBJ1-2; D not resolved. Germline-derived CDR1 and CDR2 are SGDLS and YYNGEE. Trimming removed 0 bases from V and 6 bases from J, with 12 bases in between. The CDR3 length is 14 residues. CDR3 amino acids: CASSVAGGAHGYTF. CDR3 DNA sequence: TGTGCCAGCAGCGTAGCCGGAGGCGCTCATGGCTACACCTTC.

The CDR3 DNA reads as TGTGCCAGCAGTGAACCCAAGGCGGGGACCCAGTACTTC. Translating it yields CASSEPKAGTQYF. The V gene is TRBV2, the J gene TRBJ2-5, with a weak D call TRBD2 (5 bases). Looked up from germline, CDR1 is SNHLY and CDR2 is FYNNEI. CDR3 length: 13 residues. V was pared by 2 bases and J by 7 bases, with 11 bases between. The entire variable domain, with the rest obtained from reference TRBV2 and TRBJ2-5, is as follows: EPEVTQTPSHQVTQMGQEVILRCVPISNHLYFYWYRQILGQKVEFLVSFYNNEISEKSEIFDDQFSVERPDGSNFTLKIRSTKLEDSAMYFCASSEPKAGTQYFGPGTRLLVL.

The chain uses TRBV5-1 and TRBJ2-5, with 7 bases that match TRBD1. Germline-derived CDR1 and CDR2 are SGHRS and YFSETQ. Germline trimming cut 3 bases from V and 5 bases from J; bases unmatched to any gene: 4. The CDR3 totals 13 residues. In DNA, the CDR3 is TGCGCCAGCAGCTCACAGGGGCGGGAGACCCAGTACTTC. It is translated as CASSSQGRETQYF.

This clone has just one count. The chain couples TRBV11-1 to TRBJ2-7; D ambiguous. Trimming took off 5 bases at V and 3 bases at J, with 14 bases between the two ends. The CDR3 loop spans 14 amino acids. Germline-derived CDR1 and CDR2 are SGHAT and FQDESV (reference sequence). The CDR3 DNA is TGTGCCAGCAGCCCAACCGGCAGGAGCTACGAGCAGTACTTC. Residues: CASSPTGRSYEQYF.

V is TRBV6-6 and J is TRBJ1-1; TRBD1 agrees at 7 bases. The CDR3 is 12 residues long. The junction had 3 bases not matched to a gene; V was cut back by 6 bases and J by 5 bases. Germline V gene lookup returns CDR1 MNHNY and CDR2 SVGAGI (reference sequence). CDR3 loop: CASRRDSTEAFF. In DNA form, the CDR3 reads TGTGCCAGCAGGAGGGACAGTACTGAAGCTTTCTTT.

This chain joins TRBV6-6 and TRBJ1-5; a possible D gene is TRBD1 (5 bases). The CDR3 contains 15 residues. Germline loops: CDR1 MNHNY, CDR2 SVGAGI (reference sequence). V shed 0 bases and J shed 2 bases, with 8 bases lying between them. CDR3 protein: CASSYSVGGNQPQHF. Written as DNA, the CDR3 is TGTGCCAGCAGTTACTCGGTGGGGGGCAATCAGCCCCAGCATTTT.

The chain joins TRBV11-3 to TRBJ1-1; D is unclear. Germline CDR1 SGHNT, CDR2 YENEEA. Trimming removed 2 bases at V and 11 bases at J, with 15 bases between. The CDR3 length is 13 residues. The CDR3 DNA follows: TGTGCCAGCAGCTTATCCCCCGCGACGCTTGCTTTCTTT. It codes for CASSLSPATLAFF.

In DNA form, the CDR3 reads TGTGCCAGCCGTGGGACTACCCACAATGAGCAGTTCTTC. It yields the protein CASRGTTHNEQFF. The V call is TRBV6-1, the J call TRBJ2-1; 7 nucleotides align to TRBD2. Trimming cost V 8 bases and J 5 bases; bases outside gene matches: 6. The germline V gene has CDR1 MNHNS and CDR2 SASEGT. The CDR3 runs 13 residues.

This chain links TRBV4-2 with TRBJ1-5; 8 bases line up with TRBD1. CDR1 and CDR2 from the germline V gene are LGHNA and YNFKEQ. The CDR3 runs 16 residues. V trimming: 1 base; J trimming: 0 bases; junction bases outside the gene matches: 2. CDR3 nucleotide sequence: TGTGCCAGCAGCCAAGGACAGGGGTATAGCAATCAGCCCCAGCATTTT. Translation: CASSQGQGYSNQPQHF.

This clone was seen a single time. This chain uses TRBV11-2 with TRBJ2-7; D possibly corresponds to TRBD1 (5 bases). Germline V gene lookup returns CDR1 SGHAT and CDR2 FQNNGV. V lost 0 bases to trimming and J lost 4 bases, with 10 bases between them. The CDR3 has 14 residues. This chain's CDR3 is CASSLDGQGYEQYF. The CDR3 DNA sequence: TGTGCCAGCAGCTTAGATGGCCAGGGTTACGAGCAGTACTTC.

As DNA, the CDR3 is TGTGCCAGCTCAGACGTCGGGACCAACTATGGCTACACCTTC. This codes for CASSDVGTNYGYTF. The chain combines TRBV18 with TRBJ1-2, with D perhaps matching TRBD1 (5 bases). Germline CDR1 KGHSH, CDR2 LQKENI. This CDR3 is built from 14 residues. V was clipped by 5 bases and J by 2 bases, with 12 bases between them.

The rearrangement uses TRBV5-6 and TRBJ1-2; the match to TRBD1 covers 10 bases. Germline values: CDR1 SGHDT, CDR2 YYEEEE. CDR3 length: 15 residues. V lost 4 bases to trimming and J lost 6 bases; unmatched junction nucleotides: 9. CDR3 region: CASSRDRGVTDGYTF. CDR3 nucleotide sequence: TGTGCCAGCAGCAGGGACAGGGGAGTTACAGATGGCTACACCTTC.

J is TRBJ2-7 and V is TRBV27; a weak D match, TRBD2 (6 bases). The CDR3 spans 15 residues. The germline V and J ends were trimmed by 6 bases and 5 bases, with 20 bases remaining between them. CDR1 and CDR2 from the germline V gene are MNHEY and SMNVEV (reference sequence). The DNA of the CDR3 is TGTGCCAGCAGCTGGGGAGGCTTGGCCCCAAACGAGCAGTACTTC. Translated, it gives CASSWGGLAPNEQYF.

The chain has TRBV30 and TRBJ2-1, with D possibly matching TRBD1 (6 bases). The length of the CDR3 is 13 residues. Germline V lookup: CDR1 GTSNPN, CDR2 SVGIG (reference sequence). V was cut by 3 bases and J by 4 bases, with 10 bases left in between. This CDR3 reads CAWRFTGYNEQFF. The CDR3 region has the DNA TGTGCCTGGAGATTTACAGGGTACAATGAGCAGTTCTTC.

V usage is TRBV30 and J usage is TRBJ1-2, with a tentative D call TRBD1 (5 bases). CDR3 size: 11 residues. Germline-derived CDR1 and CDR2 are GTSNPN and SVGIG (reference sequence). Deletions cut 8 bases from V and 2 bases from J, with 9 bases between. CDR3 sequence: CAGGQNYGYTF. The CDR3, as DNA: TGTGCCGGAGGACAAAACTATGGCTACACCTTC.

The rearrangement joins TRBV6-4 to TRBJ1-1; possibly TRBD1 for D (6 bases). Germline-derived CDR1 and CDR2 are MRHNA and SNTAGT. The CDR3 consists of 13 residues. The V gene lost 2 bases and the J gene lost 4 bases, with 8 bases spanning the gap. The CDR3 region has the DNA TGTGCCAGCAGTGACATCAGGGGCACTGAAGCTTTCTTT. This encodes CASSDIRGTEAFF.

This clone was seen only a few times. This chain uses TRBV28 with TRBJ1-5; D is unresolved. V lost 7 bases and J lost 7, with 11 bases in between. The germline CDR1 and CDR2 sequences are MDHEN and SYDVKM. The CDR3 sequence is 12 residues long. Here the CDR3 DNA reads TGTGCCAGCACTACTCAGGTCCAGCCCCAGCATTTT. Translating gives CASTTQVQPQHF.

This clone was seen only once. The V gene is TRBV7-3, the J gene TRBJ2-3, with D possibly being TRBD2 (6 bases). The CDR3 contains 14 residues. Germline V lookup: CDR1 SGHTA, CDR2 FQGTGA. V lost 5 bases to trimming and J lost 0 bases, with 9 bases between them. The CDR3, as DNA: TGTGCCAGCAGCATCGGGACTAGCACAGATACGCAGTATTTT. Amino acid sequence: CASSIGTSTDTQYF.